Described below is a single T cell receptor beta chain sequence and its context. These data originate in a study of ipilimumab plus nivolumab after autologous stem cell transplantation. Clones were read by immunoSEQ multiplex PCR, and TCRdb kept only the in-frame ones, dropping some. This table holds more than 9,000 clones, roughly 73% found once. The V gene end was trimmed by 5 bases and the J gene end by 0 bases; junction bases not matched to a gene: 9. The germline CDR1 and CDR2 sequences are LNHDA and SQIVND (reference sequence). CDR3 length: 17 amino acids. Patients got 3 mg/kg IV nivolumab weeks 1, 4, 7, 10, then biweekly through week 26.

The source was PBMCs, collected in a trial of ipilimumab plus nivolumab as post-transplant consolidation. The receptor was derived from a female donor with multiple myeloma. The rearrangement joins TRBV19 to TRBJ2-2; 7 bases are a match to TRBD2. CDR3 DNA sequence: TGTGCCAGTAGTGCCAGCGGGACGCCCCCGAACACCGGGGAGCTGTTTTTT. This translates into CASSASGTPPNTGELFF.